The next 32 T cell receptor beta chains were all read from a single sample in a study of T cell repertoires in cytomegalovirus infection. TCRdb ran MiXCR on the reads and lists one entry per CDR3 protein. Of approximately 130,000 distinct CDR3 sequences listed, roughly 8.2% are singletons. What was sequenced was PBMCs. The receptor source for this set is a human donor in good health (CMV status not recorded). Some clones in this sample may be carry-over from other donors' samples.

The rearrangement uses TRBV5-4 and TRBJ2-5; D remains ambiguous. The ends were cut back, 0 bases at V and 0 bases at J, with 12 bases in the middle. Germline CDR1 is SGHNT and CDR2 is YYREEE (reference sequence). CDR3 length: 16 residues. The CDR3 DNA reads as TGTGCCAGCAGCTTGGGTCAGACAACGAACCAAGAGACCCAGTACTTC. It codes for CASSLGQTTNQETQYF.

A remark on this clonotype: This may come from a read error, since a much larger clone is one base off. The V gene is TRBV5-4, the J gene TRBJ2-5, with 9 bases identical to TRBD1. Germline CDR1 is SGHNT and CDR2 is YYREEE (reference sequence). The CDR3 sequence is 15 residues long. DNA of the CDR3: TGTGCCAGCACCTTGGGACAGGGAGCTCAAGAGACCCAGTACTTC. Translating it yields CASTLGQGAQETQYF.

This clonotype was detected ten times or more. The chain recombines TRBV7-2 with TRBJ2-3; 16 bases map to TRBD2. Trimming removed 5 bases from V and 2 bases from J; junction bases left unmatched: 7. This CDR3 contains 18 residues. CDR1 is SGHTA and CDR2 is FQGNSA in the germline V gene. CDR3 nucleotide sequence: TGTGCCAGCAGCGGGGGACTAGCGGGGGGGTTTATCACAGATACGCAGTATTTT. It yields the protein CASSGGLAGGFITDTQYF.

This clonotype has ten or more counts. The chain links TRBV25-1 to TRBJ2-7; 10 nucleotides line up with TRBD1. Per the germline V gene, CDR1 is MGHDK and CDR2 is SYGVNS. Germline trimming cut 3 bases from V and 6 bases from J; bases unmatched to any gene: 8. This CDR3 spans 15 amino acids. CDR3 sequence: CASSDPGTGAFEQYF. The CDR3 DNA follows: TGTGCCAGCAGTGACCCCGGGACAGGGGCGTTCGAGCAGTACTTC.

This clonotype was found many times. CDR3 bases: TGTGCCAGCAAGGGGCAGGGTCTCAGTGGCTACACCTTC. It codes for CASKGQGLSGYTF. V usage is TRBV2 and J usage is TRBJ1-2; the D gene is possibly TRBD1 (5 bases). The CDR3 sequence is 13 residues long. Deletions cut 7 bases from V and 7 bases from J, with 16 bases between. CDR1 is SNHLY and CDR2 is FYNNEI in the germline V gene.

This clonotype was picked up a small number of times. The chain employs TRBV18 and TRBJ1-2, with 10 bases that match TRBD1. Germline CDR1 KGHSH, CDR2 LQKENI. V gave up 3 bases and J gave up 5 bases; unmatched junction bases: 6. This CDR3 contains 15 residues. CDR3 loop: CASSPPDRGWYGYTF. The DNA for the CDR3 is TGTGCCAGCTCACCGCCGGACAGGGGGTGGTATGGCTACACCTTC. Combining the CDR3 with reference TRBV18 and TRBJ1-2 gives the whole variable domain NAGVMQNPRHLVRRRGQEARLRCSPMKGHSHVYWYRQLPEEGLKFMVYLQKENIIDESGMPKERFSAEFPKEGPSILRIQQVVRGDSAAYFCASSPPDRGWYGYTFGSGTRLTVV.

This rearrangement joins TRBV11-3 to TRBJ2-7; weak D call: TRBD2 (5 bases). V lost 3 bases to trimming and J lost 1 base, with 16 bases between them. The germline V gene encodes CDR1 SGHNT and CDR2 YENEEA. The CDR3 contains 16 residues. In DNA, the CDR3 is TGTGCCAGCAGCTTCCCGAGGGAATTGAGGTCCTACGAGCAGTACTTC. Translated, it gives CASSFPRELRSYEQYF. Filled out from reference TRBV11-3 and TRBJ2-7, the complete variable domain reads EAGVVQSPRYKIIEKKQPVAFWCNPISGHNTLYWYLQNLGQGPELLIRYENEEAVDDSQLPKDRFSAERLKGVDSTLKIQPAELGDSAVYLCASSFPRELRSYEQYFGPGTRLTVT.

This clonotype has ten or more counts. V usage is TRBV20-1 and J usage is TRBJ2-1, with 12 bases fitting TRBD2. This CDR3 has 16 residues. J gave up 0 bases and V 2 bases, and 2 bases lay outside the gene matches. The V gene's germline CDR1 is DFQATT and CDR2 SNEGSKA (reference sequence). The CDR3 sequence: CSARKTSGGSYNEQFF. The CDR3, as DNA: TGCAGTGCTAGAAAGACTAGCGGGGGCTCCTACAATGAGCAGTTCTTC.

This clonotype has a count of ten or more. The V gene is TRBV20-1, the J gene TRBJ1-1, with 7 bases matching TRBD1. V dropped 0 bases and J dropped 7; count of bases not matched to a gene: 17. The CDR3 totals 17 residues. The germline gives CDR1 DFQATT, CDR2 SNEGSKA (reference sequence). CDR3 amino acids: CSARDFRQGVPSDEAFF. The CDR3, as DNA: TGCAGTGCTAGAGATTTCCGACAGGGAGTCCCGTCTGATGAAGCTTTCTTT.

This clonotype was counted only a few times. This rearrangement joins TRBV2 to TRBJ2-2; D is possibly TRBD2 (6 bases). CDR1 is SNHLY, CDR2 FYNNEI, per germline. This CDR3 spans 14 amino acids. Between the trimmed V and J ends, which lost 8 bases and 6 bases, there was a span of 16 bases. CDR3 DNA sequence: TGTGCCAGCCGTCAGGAGGGAGGCGCCGGGGAGCTGTTTTTT. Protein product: CASRQEGGAGELFF.

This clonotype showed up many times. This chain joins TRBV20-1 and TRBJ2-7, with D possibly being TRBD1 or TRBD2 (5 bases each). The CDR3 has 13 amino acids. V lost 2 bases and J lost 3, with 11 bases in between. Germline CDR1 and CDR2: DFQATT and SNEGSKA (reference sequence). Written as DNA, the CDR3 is TGCAGTGCTAGACCGGGACCGAGCTACGAGCAGTACTTC. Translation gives CSARPGPSYEQYF.

CDR3 sequence reads: CASSELGGAGRDSPLHF. CDR3 in DNA: TGTGCCAGCAGTGAACTAGGCGGGGCAGGGCGGGACTCACCCCTCCACTTT. The rearrangement joins TRBV2 to TRBJ1-6; TRBD1 is a possible D gene (5 bases). There are 17 residues in the CDR3. Germline assignment: CDR1 SNHLY and CDR2 FYNNEI. V lost 2 bases, J lost 10 bases, and 21 bases lay in between.

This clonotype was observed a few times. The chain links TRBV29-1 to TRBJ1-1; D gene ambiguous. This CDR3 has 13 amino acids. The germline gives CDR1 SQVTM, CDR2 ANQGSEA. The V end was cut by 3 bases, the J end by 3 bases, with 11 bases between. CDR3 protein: CSVDPRGYTEAFF. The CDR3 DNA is TGCAGCGTTGACCCACGAGGATACACTGAAGCTTTCTTT.

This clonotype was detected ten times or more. The DNA for the CDR3 is TGTGCCAGTAGTCCTCGGGACTTACTCTACAATGAGCAGTTCTTC. Encoded protein: CASSPRDLLYNEQFF. This chain connects TRBV19 to TRBJ2-1; a weak D match, TRBD2 (6 bases). CDR1 and CDR2 (germline): LNHDA, SQIVND (reference sequence). The length of the CDR3 is 15 residues. V was pared by 5 bases and J by 3 bases, with 14 bases between.

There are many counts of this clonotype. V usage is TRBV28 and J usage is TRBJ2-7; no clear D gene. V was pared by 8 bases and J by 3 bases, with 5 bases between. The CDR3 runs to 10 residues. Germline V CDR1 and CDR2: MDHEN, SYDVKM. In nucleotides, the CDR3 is TGTGCCAGCGGCTTCTACGAGCAGTACTTC. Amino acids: CASGFYEQYF.

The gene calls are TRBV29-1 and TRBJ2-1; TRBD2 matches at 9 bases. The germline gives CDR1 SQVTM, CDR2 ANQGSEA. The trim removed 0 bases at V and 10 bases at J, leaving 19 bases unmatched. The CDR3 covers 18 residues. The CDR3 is CSVEDPADRASGVREQFF. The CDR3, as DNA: TGCAGCGTTGAAGACCCCGCCGACAGGGCTAGCGGGGTAAGAGAGCAGTTCTTC.

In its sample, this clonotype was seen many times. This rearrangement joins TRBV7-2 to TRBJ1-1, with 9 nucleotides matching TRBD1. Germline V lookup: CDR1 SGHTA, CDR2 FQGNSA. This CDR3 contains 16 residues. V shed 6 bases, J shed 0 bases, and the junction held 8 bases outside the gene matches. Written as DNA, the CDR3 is TGTGCCAGCAGTTCTAGACAGGGGGACCTGAACACTGAAGCTTTCTTT. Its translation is CASSSRQGDLNTEAFF.

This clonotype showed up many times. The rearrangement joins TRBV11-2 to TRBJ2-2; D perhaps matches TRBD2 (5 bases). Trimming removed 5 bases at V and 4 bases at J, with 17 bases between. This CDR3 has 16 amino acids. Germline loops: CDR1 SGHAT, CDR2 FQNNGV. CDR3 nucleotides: TGTGCCAGCAGCCTCGACTATGGGTGGGTCACCGGGGAGCTGTTTTTT. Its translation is CASSLDYGWVTGELFF.

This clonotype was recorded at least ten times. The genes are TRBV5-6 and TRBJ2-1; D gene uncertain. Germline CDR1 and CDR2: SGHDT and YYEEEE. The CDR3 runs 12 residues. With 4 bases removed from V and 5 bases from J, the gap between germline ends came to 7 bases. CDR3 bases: TGTGCCAGCAGCGTGTTTGACAATGAGCAGTTCTTC. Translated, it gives CASSVFDNEQFF.

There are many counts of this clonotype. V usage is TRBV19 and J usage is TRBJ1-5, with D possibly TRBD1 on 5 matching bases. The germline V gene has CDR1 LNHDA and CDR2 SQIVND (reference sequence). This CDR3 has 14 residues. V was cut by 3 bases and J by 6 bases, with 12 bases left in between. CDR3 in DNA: TGTGCCAGTAGTATCGTTGGGAGGGGTCAGCCCCAGCATTTT. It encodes CASSIVGRGQPQHF.

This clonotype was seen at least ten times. The DNA for the CDR3 is TGTGCCAGCAGCCCGACCCTAGCGGGGGAGGCCCAGTACTTC. Its translation: CASSPTLAGEAQYF. This rearrangement joins TRBV7-8 to TRBJ2-5; 10 bases map to TRBD2. Germline trimming cut 5 bases from V and 9 bases from J; bases unmatched to any gene: 9. The CDR3 loop spans 14 amino acids. Germline V gene lookup returns CDR1 SGHVS and CDR2 FQNEAQ.

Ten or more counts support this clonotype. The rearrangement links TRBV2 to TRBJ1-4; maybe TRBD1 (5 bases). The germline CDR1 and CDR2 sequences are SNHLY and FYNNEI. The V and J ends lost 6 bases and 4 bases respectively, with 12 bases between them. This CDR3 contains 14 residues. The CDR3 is CASRGPGGNEKLFF. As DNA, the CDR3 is TGTGCCAGCAGAGGGCCCGGGGGTAATGAAAAACTGTTTTTT. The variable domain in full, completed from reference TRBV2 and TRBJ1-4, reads EPEVTQTPSHQVTQMGQEVILRCVPISNHLYFYWYRQILGQKVEFLVSFYNNEISEKSEIFDDQFSVERPDGSNFTLKIRSTKLEDSAMYFCASRGPGGNEKLFFGSGTQLSVL.

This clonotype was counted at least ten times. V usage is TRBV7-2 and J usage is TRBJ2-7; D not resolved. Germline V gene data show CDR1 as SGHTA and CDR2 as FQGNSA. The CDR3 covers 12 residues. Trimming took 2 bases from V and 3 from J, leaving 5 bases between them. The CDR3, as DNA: TGTGCCAGCAGCTTATTTAGCTACGAGCAGTACTTC. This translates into CASSLFSYEQYF.

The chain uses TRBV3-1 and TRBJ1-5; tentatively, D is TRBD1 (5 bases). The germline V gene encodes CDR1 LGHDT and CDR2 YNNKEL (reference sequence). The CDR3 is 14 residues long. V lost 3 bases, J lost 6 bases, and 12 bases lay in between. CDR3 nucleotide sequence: TGTGCCAGCAGCCAGTCCCCGGGGGTTCAGCCCCAGCATTTT. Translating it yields CASSQSPGVQPQHF.

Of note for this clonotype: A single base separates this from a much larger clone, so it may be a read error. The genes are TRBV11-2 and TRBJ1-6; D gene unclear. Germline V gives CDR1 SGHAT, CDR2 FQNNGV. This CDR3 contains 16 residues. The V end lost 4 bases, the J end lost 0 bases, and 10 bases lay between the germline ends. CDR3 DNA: TGTGCCAGCAGCTCGAACATAAGCTCCTATAATTCACCCCTCCACTTT. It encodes CASSSNISSYNSPLHF.

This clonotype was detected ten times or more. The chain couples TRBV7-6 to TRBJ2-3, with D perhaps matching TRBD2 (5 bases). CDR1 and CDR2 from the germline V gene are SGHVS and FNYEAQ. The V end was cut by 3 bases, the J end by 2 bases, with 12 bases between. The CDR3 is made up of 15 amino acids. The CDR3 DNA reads TGTGCCAGCAGCTTCTCGGACTGGCACACAGATACGCAGTATTTT. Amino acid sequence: CASSFSDWHTDTQYF.

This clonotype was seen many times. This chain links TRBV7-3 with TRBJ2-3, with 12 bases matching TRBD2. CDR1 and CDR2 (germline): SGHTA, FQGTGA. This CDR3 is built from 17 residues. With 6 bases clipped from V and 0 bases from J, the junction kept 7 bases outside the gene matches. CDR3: CASSYWTSGASTDTQYF. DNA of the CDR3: TGTGCCAGCAGTTATTGGACTAGCGGGGCTAGCACAGATACGCAGTATTTT.

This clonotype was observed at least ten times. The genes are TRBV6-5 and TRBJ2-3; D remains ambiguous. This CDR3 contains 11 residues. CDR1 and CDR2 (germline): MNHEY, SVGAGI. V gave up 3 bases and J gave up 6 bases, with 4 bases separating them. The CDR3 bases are TGTGCCAGCAGTTATCTCGATACGCAGTATTTT. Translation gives CASSYLDTQYF.

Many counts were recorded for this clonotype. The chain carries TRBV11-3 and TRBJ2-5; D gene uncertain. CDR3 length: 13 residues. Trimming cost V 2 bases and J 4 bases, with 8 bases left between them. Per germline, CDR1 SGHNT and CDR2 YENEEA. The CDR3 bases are TGTGCCAGCAGCTTAAGTGGGGTAGAGACCCAGTACTTC. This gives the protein CASSLSGVETQYF.

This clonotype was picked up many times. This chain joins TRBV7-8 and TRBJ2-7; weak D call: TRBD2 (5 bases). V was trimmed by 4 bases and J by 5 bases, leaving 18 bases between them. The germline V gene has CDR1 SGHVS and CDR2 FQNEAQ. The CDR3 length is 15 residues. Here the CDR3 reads CASSSEANSRDEQYF. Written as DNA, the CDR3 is TGTGCCAGCAGCTCGGAGGCGAACTCTCGGGACGAGCAGTACTTC. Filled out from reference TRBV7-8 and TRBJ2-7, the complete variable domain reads GAGVSQSPRYKVAKRGQDVALRCDPISGHVSLFWYQQALGQGPEFLTYFQNEAQLDKSGLPSDRFFAERPEGSVSTLKIQRTQQEDSAVYLCASSSEANSRDEQYFGPGTRLTVT.

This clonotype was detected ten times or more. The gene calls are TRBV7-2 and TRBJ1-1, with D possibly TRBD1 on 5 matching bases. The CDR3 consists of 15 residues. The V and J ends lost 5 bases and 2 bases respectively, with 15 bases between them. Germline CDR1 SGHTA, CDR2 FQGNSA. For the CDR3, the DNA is TGTGCCAGCAGCCCCAGGATCGGGGCCAACACTGAAGCTTTCTTT. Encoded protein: CASSPRIGANTEAFF.

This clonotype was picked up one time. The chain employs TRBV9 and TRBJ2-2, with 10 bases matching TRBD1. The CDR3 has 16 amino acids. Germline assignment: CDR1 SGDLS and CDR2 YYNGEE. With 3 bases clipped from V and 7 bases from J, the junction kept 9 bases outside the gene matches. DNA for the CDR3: TGTGCCAGCAGCGGCCGCGGGACAGGGGTGTTCGGGGAGCTGTTTTTT. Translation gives CASSGRGTGVFGELFF.